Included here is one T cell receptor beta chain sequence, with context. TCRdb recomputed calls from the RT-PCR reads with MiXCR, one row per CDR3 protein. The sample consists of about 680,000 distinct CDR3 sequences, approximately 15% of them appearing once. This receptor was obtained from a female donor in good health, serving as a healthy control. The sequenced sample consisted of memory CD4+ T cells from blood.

CDR3 nucleotide sequence: TGTGCCAGCAGCTTACTTGGTGGGCCATCGGGAAACACCATATATTTT. The encoded protein is CASSLLGGPSGNTIYF. The V and J genes are TRBV7-2 and TRBJ1-3; no clear D gene. Trimming took 2 bases from V and 4 from J, leaving 15 bases between them. Germline V lookup: CDR1 SGHTA, CDR2 FQGNSA. The CDR3 is made up of 16 amino acids.